This T cell receptor (beta chain) derives from a study of cytomegalovirus exposure and HLA in healthy donors. The study's findings and limits: The classifier, whose performance was assessed in both the original and validation cohorts, reportedly diagnosed cytomegalovirus status with high specificity and sensitivity. In vitro assays verified that three CMV-associated chains recognized CMV antigens specifically. Cytomegalovirus association was assigned to about 150 TCR beta chains. The tendency of first-cohort TCR clusters to co-occur in the 90 to 150 validation repertoires was the finding of a later analysis.

The V segment lost 7 bases and the J segment 3 bases; nucleotides outside the gene matches: 10. The V gene's germline CDR1 is SGDLS and CDR2 YYNGEE. The CDR3 covers 14 residues. Sequencing was performed with immunoSEQ multiplex PCR; in TCRdb, only in-frame clones are kept and a portion is missing. The table lists some 220,000 clones, just over 90% of them singletons. On this clone itself: The antigen is undetermined.

Sequenced: PBMCs. This receptor was obtained from a woman between 18 and 30 years old in good health and CMV-seronegative. The genes are TRBV9 and TRBJ2-7; 7 nucleotides align to TRBD1. The CDR3, as DNA: TGTGCCAGCGGCCAAGAGGGACAGCTCTACGAGCAGTACTTC. Translation: CASGQEGQLYEQYF.